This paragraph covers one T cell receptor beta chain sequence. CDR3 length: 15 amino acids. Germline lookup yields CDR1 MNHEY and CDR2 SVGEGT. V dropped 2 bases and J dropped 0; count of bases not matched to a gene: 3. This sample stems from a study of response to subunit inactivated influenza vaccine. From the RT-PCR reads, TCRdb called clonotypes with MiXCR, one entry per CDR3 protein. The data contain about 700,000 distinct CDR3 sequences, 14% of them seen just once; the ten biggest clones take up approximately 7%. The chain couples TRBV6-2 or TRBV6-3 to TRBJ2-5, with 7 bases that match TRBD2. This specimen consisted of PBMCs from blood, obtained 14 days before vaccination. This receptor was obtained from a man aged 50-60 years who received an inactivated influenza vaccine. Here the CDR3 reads CASSYAAGDQETQYF. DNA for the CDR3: TGTGCCAGCAGTTACGCGGCGGGGGACCAAGAGACCCAGTACTTC.